Following are 28 T cell receptor beta chains from one sample sequenced in a study of CD8+CD57+ T cells in acquired aplastic anemia. The template used for profiling TCR beta VDJ and CDR3 was genomic DNA. TCRdb re-called the reads with MiXCR, one entry per CDR3 protein. The sample records under 200,000 distinct CDR3 sequences, around 48% being singletons. Individuals selected for sequencing had exhibited CD8+CD57+ cell expansion on flow cytometry. Input material: sorted CD4+, CD8+, or CD8+CD57+ T cells (not recorded which) from PBMCs. The receptors derive from a human donor with aplastic anemia.

The chain uses TRBV24-1 and TRBJ2-3; unclear D gene. Trimming took 4 bases from V and 2 from J, leaving 15 bases between them. This CDR3 is 16 amino acids long. Germline lookup yields CDR1 KGHDR and CDR2 SFDVKD. The CDR3 nucleotides read TGTGCCACCAGTGAGGGAACGCATCCTTTCACAGATACGCAGTATTTT. Translation gives CATSEGTHPFTDTQYF.

This clonotype was seen at least ten times. The genes are TRBV15 and TRBJ1-2, with D maybe TRBD1 (6 bases). Trimming removed 0 bases from V and 8 bases from J, with 13 bases in between. Germline V gene sequence: CDR1 LNHNV, CDR2 YYDKDF (reference sequence). This CDR3 region has 14 residues. This CDR3 reads CATSRDTGARGYTF. DNA for the CDR3: TGTGCCACCAGCAGAGATACGGGGGCGCGAGGCTACACCTTC.

This clonotype was counted ten times or more. V is TRBV6-2 or TRBV6-3 and J is TRBJ2-7; 8 bases align to TRBD1. There are 13 residues in the CDR3. CDR1 is MNHEY, CDR2 SVGEGT, per germline. V dropped 2 bases and J dropped 7; count of bases not matched to a gene: 4. The CDR3 sequence: CASSYVGQGEQYF. The CDR3 bases are TGTGCCAGCAGTTACGTAGGACAGGGAGAGCAGTACTTC.

This clonotype was detected many times. The V call is TRBV20-1, the J call TRBJ1-6; D gene unclear. Germline CDR1 and CDR2: DFQATT and SNEGSKA (reference sequence). V lost 6 bases, J lost 5 bases, and 14 bases lay in between. This CDR3 spans 14 amino acids. CDR3 in amino acids: CSASPGRDNSPLHF. DNA of the CDR3: TGCAGTGCCTCACCGGGCAGAGATAATTCACCCCTCCACTTT.

The rearrangement links TRBV25-1 to TRBJ1-1, with 8 bases fitting TRBD1. Trimming at V came to 10 bases and at J to 1 base, leaving 5 bases not matched to a gene. CDR1 MGHDK and CDR2 SYGVNS come from the germline V gene. The CDR3 has 13 amino acids. CDR3 nucleotide sequence: TGTGCCAACTCGGACAGGGAGAACACTGAAGCTTTCTTT. This codes for CANSDRENTEAFF.

This clonotype was seen many times. The CDR3 spells CASSLGGEPYNEQFF. The CDR3 DNA follows: TGCGCCAGCAGCTTGGGAGGGGAACCCTACAATGAGCAGTTCTTC. V and J are TRBV5-1 and TRBJ2-1; D assignment may be TRBD1 or TRBD2 (5 bases each). The CDR3 extends over 15 amino acids. CDR1 is SGHRS and CDR2 is YFSETQ in the germline V gene. Trimming left V 0 bases short and J 2 bases short, with 9 bases between.

The CDR3 nucleotides are TGTGCCAGCAGCGCATCCGGGACAACACAAGAGACCCAGTACTTC. Translated: CASSASGTTQETQYF. The chain uses TRBV7-3 and TRBJ2-5, with a tentative D call TRBD1 (6 bases). V dropped 5 bases and J dropped 2 bases, with 15 bases sitting between them. Germline lookup yields CDR1 SGHTA and CDR2 FQGTGA. The CDR3 has 15 amino acids.

The table lists this clonotype with a count of one. This chain links TRBV7-3 with TRBJ2-1, with D perhaps TRBD1 (5 bases). The CDR3 has 14 amino acids. Germline assignment: CDR1 SGHTA and CDR2 FQGTGA. Trimming pared 5 bases from V and 5 bases from J, leaving 13 bases between. The CDR3 bases are TGTGCCAGCAGCCTACAGGCTATGGACAATGAGCAGTTCTTC. Its protein is CASSLQAMDNEQFF.

This clonotype appeared a single time. This CDR3 is CASRTQANTHNEQFF. CDR3 bases: TGTGCCAGCAGAACACAGGCTAACACTCACAATGAGCAGTTCTTC. This sequence joins TRBV11-2 and TRBJ2-1; a weak D match, TRBD1 (5 bases). Between the trimmed V and J ends, which lost 6 bases and 5 bases, there was a span of 17 bases. The CDR3 totals 15 residues. Germline V lookup: CDR1 SGHAT, CDR2 FQNNGV.

This sequence joins TRBV11-1 and TRBJ1-5; D possibly corresponds to TRBD1 (6 bases). This CDR3 has 15 amino acids. Germline V gene data show CDR1 as SGHAT and CDR2 as FQDESV (reference sequence). Trimming shortened V by 6 bases and J by 2 bases, and 14 bases separated the two germline ends. The DNA of the CDR3 is TGTGCCAGCAGTGGGTCCGGGGGCGGCAATCAGCCCCAGCATTTT. It translates to CASSGSGGGNQPQHF.

This clonotype was recorded at least ten times. The chain uses TRBV4-2 and TRBJ1-2; tentatively, D is TRBD1 (5 bases). Trimming cost V 0 bases and J 6 bases, with 11 bases left between them. CDR1 and CDR2 from the germline V gene are LGHNA and YNFKEQ. The CDR3 length is 14 residues. In DNA, the CDR3 is TGTGCCAGCAGCCAAGAGACAGACCAGAATGGCTACACCTTC. Its translation: CASSQETDQNGYTF.

This clonotype was found many times. The genes are TRBV29-1 and TRBJ2-7, with 8 bases identical to TRBD1. This CDR3 contains 13 residues. CDR1 SQVTM and CDR2 ANQGSEA come from the germline V gene. V was pared by 4 bases and J by 4 bases, with 6 bases of the junction left unmatched. CDR3 amino acids: CSVGPRGPYEQYF. For the CDR3, the DNA is TGCAGCGTTGGGCCCAGGGGGCCTTACGAGCAGTACTTC.

This chain connects TRBV20-1 to TRBJ2-1; 13 nucleotides line up with TRBD2. CDR1 DFQATT and CDR2 SNEGSKA come from the germline V gene (reference sequence). This CDR3 has 16 residues. V was pared by 2 bases and J by 4 bases, with 5 bases of the junction left unmatched. In DNA form, the CDR3 reads TGCAGTGCTAGAATCCCACTAGCGGGAGGGTACAATGAGCAGTTCTTC. Protein: CSARIPLAGGYNEQFF.

This clonotype has at least ten counts. J is TRBJ2-5 and V is TRBV5-4; 7 nucleotides align to TRBD1. The V segment lost 4 bases and the J segment 1 base; nucleotides outside the gene matches: 4. This CDR3 has 14 residues. Germline V gene lookup returns CDR1 SGHNT and CDR2 YYREEE (reference sequence). The CDR3 coding sequence is TGTGCCAGCAGCGGCCGGGACAGCCAAGAGACCCAGTACTTC. Translated, it gives CASSGRDSQETQYF.

The V call is TRBV30, the J call TRBJ1-1, with 8 positions matching TRBD1. Unmatched junction bases numbered 11, after V lost 2 bases and J lost 9 bases. Germline lookup yields CDR1 GTSNPN and CDR2 SVGIG (reference sequence). The CDR3 is 14 residues long. CDR3 sequence: CAWSTPGGKRKAFF. The CDR3 DNA is TGTGCCTGGAGTACTCCAGGGGGCAAAAGGAAAGCTTTCTTT.

This clonotype has a count of ten or more. The chain combines TRBV7-9 with TRBJ2-1; 7 bases match TRBD2. This CDR3 region has 14 residues. Germline V gives CDR1 SEHNR, CDR2 FQNEAQ (reference sequence). Trimming removed 2 bases from V and 5 bases from J; junction bases left unmatched: 3. CDR3 residues: CASSLLAENNEQFF. Written as DNA, the CDR3 is TGTGCCAGCAGCTTACTAGCGGAAAACAATGAGCAGTTCTTC.

This clonotype was counted a few times. The chain's CDR3 is CASRTERGGSYNEQFF. CDR3 sequence (DNA): TGTGCCAGCAGGACAGAGAGGGGGGGGTCCTACAATGAGCAGTTCTTC. The chain recombines TRBV11-2 with TRBJ2-1, with D perhaps matching TRBD2 (7 bases). The germline V and J ends were trimmed by 6 bases and 1 base, with 16 bases remaining between them. The CDR3 is 16 amino acids. CDR1 and CDR2 (germline): SGHAT, FQNNGV.

This clonotype has a single count. The chain employs TRBV20-1 and TRBJ1-2, with TRBD1 matching over 7 bases. The CDR3 is 15 amino acids. CDR1 is DFQATT, CDR2 SNEGSKA, per germline (reference sequence). V lost 0 bases and J lost 5; bases outside the gene matches: 9. In DNA, the CDR3 is TGCAGTGCTAGAGATTTTGAGGGGGCCCAATATGGCTACACCTTC. This encodes CSARDFEGAQYGYTF.

The sample holds many counts of this clonotype. The J gene is TRBJ2-7, the V gene TRBV2; 7 bases map to TRBD1. Germline lookup yields CDR1 SNHLY and CDR2 FYNNEI. The J segment lost 3 bases and the V segment lost 4 bases, leaving 12 bases of the junction unmatched. This CDR3 has 16 amino acids. Here the CDR3 DNA reads TGTGCCAGCAGTGTACGCATAATAGGGACAGACTACGAGCAGTACTTC. As protein: CASSVRIIGTDYEQYF. The entire variable domain, with the rest obtained from reference TRBV2 and TRBJ2-7, is as follows: EPEVTQTPSHQVTQMGQEVILRCVPISNHLYFYWYRQILGQKVEFLVSFYNNEISEKSEIFDDQFSVERPDGSNFTLKIRSTKLEDSAMYFCASSVRIIGTDYEQYFGPGTRLTVT.

The J gene is TRBJ1-6, the V gene TRBV20-1; 8 bases align to TRBD1. CDR1 and CDR2 from the germline V gene are DFQATT and SNEGSKA (reference sequence). The J segment lost 9 bases and the V segment lost 6 bases, leaving 16 bases of the junction unmatched. The CDR3 is 16 amino acids. As DNA, the CDR3 is TGCAGTGCCTCAAGGGATCTACAGGGGGAGAGTTCACCCCTCCACTTT. Residues: CSASRDLQGESSPLHF.

CDR3 amino acids: CATGGGAVVDTQYF. Here the CDR3 DNA reads TGTGCCACCGGCGGGGGGGCGGTGGTAGATACGCAGTATTTT. The chain is built from TRBV24-1 and TRBJ2-3; TRBD2 aligns across 9 bases. The CDR3 length is 14 residues. The germline V gene has CDR1 KGHDR and CDR2 SFDVKD. V lost 9 bases and J lost 5; bases outside the gene matches: 8.

This chain joins TRBV11-3 and TRBJ2-5; TRBD1 agrees at 7 bases. The ends lost 5 bases at V and 5 bases at J; junction bases unmatched: 8. The CDR3 consists of 14 residues. The germline gives CDR1 SGHNT, CDR2 YENEEA. The CDR3 here is CASSARDSWETQYF. The CDR3 nucleotides are TGTGCCAGCAGCGCAAGGGACAGTTGGGAGACCCAGTACTTC.

This rearrangement joins TRBV20-1 to TRBJ2-1; 8 bases fit TRBD2. This CDR3 contains 15 residues. The V gene end was trimmed by 0 bases and the J gene end by 14 bases; junction bases not matched to a gene: 15. Per germline, CDR1 DFQATT and CDR2 SNEGSKA (reference sequence). The CDR3 loop reads CSARDASTGGPLEFF. In DNA form, the CDR3 reads TGCAGTGCTAGAGATGCATCGACGGGAGGGCCTTTGGAGTTCTTC.

This clonotype showed up many times. The chain combines TRBV3-1 with TRBJ2-5, with TRBD1 as a possible D gene (5 bases). The CDR3 is 15 amino acids. V lost 4 bases and J lost 5, with 17 bases in between. The V gene's germline CDR1 is LGHDT and CDR2 YNNKEL (reference sequence). The CDR3 sequence: CASSLVPTGAETQYF. The CDR3, as DNA: TGTGCCAGCAGCCTGGTCCCCACAGGTGCGGAGACCCAGTACTTC.

This clonotype came up many times. This chain uses TRBV14 with TRBJ1-2, with D maybe TRBD1 (6 bases). Germline CDR1 reads SGHDN; CDR2 reads FVKESK. V was cut by 2 bases and J by 1 base, with 11 bases left in between. CDR3 size: 15 residues. The CDR3 loop is CASSQLQGVNYGYTF. The CDR3 nucleotides read TGTGCCAGCAGCCAACTACAGGGAGTTAACTATGGCTACACCTTC. The full variable domain, rest sourced from reference TRBV14 and TRBJ1-2, is EAGVTQFPSHSVIEKGQTVTLRCDPISGHDNLYWYRRVMGKEIKFLLHFVKESKQDESGMPNNRFLAERTGGTYSTLKVQPAELEDSGVYFCASSQLQGVNYGYTFGSGTRLTVV.

This clonotype has a count of ten or more. V gene TRBV12-3 or TRBV12-4 combines with J gene TRBJ1-5, with 9 bases that match TRBD1. V shed 3 bases, J shed 11 bases, and the junction held 8 bases outside the gene matches. CDR3 size: 14 residues. This CDR3 reads CASSFRDRDRAQHF. CDR3 nucleotide sequence: TGTGCCAGCAGTTTCCGGGACAGGGACCGAGCCCAGCATTTT.

This chain uses TRBV5-1 with TRBJ2-7; TRBD1 agrees at 8 bases. CDR3 size: 15 residues. Germline lookup yields CDR1 SGHRS and CDR2 YFSETQ. Trimming at V came to 1 base and at J to 4 bases, leaving 7 bases not matched to a gene. The CDR3 spells CASSLRQGAPYEQYF. CDR3 bases: TGCGCCAGCAGCTTGAGGCAGGGGGCTCCATACGAGCAGTACTTC.

In regard to this clonotype: An end of the junction does not agree with germline; a read error may underlie this. The V gene is TRBV7-2, the J gene TRBJ1-1; D is undetermined. CDR3 length equals 13 residues. Germline-derived CDR1 and CDR2 are SGHTA and FQGNSA. The chain's CDR3 is CASSLRTNTEAFF. The CDR3 region has the DNA TGCGCCAGCAGCTTGCGCACGAACACTGAAGCTTTCTTT.